This T cell receptor (beta chain) was obtained from a study of T cell clusters in autoimmune cytopenias. Study overall: The median distinct TRB clonotype count was approximately 2,500 per sample, from a median around 49,000 reads. Regarding the study as a whole: TRB repertoire shifts in secondary cytopenia and chronic lymphocytic leukemia mostly reflected lymphoma, not autoimmunity. A dominant lymphoma-associated repertoire apparently masked the cluster-lack signature in secondary cytopenia versus chronic lymphocytic leukemia.

One tube held mixed TRB-A and TRB-B primer pools for touch-down PCR. Reanalyzing the multiplex PCR reads, TCRdb keeps one entry per CDR3 protein, without DNA. The sample totals roughly 2,800 distinct CDR3 sequences. TRB was amplified from approximately 230 ng of peripheral blood genomic DNA per sample. This CDR3 comprises 14 residues. Germline CDR1 and CDR2: DFQATT and SNEGSKA (reference sequence). With respect to this clonotype: Its antigen remains unknown.

Sequencing was done on a sample of peripheral blood. This TCR came from a human donor with an autoimmune cytopenia or autoimmune hepatitis (not recorded which). The V call is TRBV20-1, the J call TRBJ1-4; TCRdb designates TRBD1, a call that cannot be tested without DNA. CDR3 amino acids: CSASFQGRREKLFF.